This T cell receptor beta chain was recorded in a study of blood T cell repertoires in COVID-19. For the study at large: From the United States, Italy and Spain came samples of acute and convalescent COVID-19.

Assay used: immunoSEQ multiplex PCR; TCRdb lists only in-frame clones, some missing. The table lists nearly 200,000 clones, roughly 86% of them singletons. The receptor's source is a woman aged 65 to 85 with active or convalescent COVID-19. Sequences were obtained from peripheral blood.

CDR3 DNA: TGTGCCAGCGGGTTCTTGGGACAGGGTCTGGCTGGCTACACCTTC. Protein sequence: CASGFLGQGLAGYTF. This sequence joins TRBV3-1 (or the pseudogene TRBV3-2) and TRBJ1-2; 9 bases agree with TRBD1. This CDR3 has 15 residues. V lost 8 bases to trimming and J lost 7 bases; unmatched junction nucleotides: 14. Germline assignment: CDR1 LGHDT and CDR2 YNNKEL (reference sequence).